This T cell receptor (beta chain) was captured by sequencing in a study of blood T cell repertoires in COVID-19. Study details: Spain, Italy and the United States supplied samples that represented acute and convalescent COVID-19.

Authors' methods: Reference gene primers were amplified, and this amplification served to estimate nucleated cell counts. TCRdb's table, derived via immunoSEQ multiplex PCR, lists solely in-frame clones and lacks some. V and J calls and clone size are copied from that table; D and trimming were computed from the DNA. The sample shows approximately 180,000 clones, 75% to 80% of them seen only once. This CDR3 is 14 amino acids long. Trimming left V 3 bases short and J 3 bases short, with 11 bases between. CDR1 is SGHAT, CDR2 FQDESV, per germline (reference sequence). This TCR was sampled from a woman aged 65 to 85 with acute or convalescent COVID-19. The J gene is TRBJ1-1, the V gene TRBV11-1, with no clear D. The material sequenced was peripheral blood. CDR3 region: CASSFQTGYTEAFF. CDR3 nucleotides: TGTGCCAGCAGCTTCCAGACTGGTTACACTGAAGCTTTCTTT.